The 14 T cell receptor beta chains reported below all come from one sample, sequenced in a study of T cells after yellow fever vaccination. TCRdb recomputed calls from the 5' RACE reads with MiXCR, one row per CDR3 protein. The sample includes a few hundred thousand distinct CDR3 sequences, roughly 5% of them seen just once. The starting material was CD4+ T cells sorted from PBMCs, obtained on the day of the yellow fever booster vaccination. These receptors were taken from a man aged 18 to 30 who received the YFV17D yellow fever vaccine.

This clonotype was seen a handful of times. This sequence joins TRBV30 and TRBJ1-1; D may be TRBD1 (5 bases). Germline CDR1 is GTSNPN and CDR2 is SVGIG (reference sequence). The V and J ends lost 0 bases and 1 base respectively, with 15 bases between them. The length of the CDR3 is 16 residues. The CDR3 here is CAWSVAGHPKNTEAFF. CDR3 nucleotide sequence: TGTGCCTGGAGTGTAGCAGGGCACCCGAAGAACACTGAAGCTTTCTTT.

The chain is built from TRBV5-1 and TRBJ2-5; TRBD2 aligns across 16 bases. Germline CDR1 is SGHRS and CDR2 is YFSETQ. There are 19 residues in the CDR3. Germline trimming cut 1 base from V and 2 bases from J; bases unmatched to any gene: 8. The CDR3 DNA reads TGCGCCAGCAGCTTGATGACGGGACTAGCGGGGGGGCGACAAGAGACCCAGTACTTC. It yields the protein CASSLMTGLAGGRQETQYF.

The genes are TRBV11-3 and TRBJ2-3; 11 bases agree with TRBD2. Germline V lookup: CDR1 SGHNT, CDR2 YENEEA. The CDR3 runs 16 residues. Losses at the gene ends were 3 bases for V and 6 bases for J; bases not matched to a gene: 8. The CDR3 sequence: CASSLASGGSMDTQYF. As DNA, the CDR3 is TGTGCCAGCAGCTTGGCTAGCGGGGGGTCCATGGATACGCAGTATTTT. Using reference TRBV11-3 and TRBJ2-3 for the parts outside the CDR3, the full variable domain is EAGVVQSPRYKIIEKKQPVAFWCNPISGHNTLYWYLQNLGQGPELLIRYENEEAVDDSQLPKDRFSAERLKGVDSTLKIQPAELGDSAVYLCASSLASGGSMDTQYFGPGTRLTVL.

Only a few counts were recorded for this clonotype. The chain is built from TRBV7-2 and TRBJ2-3; D perhaps matches TRBD2 (5 bases). The germline V gene has CDR1 SGHTA and CDR2 FQGNSA. The V end was cut by 3 bases, the J end by 3 bases, with 10 bases between. The CDR3 has 14 amino acids. CDR3 DNA: TGTGCCAGCAGCTTGGTTACGGGGACAGATACGCAGTATTTT. Encoded protein: CASSLVTGTDTQYF.

The chain has TRBV29-1 and TRBJ1-2, with no clear D. V lost 2 bases to trimming and J lost 2 bases, with 9 bases between them. The germline CDR1 and CDR2 sequences are SQVTM and ANQGSEA. The CDR3 length is 13 residues. This CDR3 reads CSVEQFYNYGYTF. The CDR3 nucleotides read TGCAGCGTTGAACAGTTTTACAACTATGGCTACACCTTC.

A few counts support this clonotype. The genes are TRBV5-1 and TRBJ1-2, with D unclear. Trimming removed 2 bases at V and 4 bases at J, with 15 bases between. The CDR3 runs 15 residues. Germline CDR1 is SGHRS and CDR2 is YFSETQ. The CDR3 DNA reads as TGCGCCAGCAGCTTAGTAGAGAGAGACCCCTATGGCTACACCTTC. It codes for CASSLVERDPYGYTF.

In its sample, this clonotype was seen a few times. The V call is TRBV20-1, the J call TRBJ1-5, with TRBD1 identical over 8 bases. The CDR3 spans 14 residues. V shed 7 bases and J 0 bases; nucleotides not matched to a gene: 5. Germline assignment: CDR1 DFQATT and CDR2 SNEGSKA (reference sequence). The CDR3 spells CSVRTGYSNQPQHF. CDR3 nucleotide sequence: TGCAGTGTCAGGACAGGGTATAGCAATCAGCCCCAGCATTTT.

The table lists this clonotype with many counts. The gene calls are TRBV7-9 and TRBJ1-2, with D hard to call. The CDR3 has 12 amino acids. V gave up 5 bases and J gave up 8 bases, with 12 bases separating them. CDR1 and CDR2 (germline): SEHNR, FQNEAQ (reference sequence). CDR3 coding DNA: TGTGCCAGCAGCCCGCTGGGAGGCGGCTACACCTTC. Its translation is CASSPLGGGYTF.

This clonotype came up many times. The chain carries TRBV20-1 and TRBJ2-7, with D perhaps matching TRBD1 (5 bases). The CDR3 is made up of 15 amino acids. The germline V gene encodes CDR1 DFQATT and CDR2 SNEGSKA (reference sequence). The V gene lost 5 bases and the J gene lost 6 bases, with 23 bases spanning the gap. The CDR3 protein is CSAPHVGAVAGEQYF. CDR3 DNA: TGCAGTGCTCCCCATGTTGGGGCGGTGGCAGGCGAGCAGTACTTC.

This clonotype has more than one count but fewer than ten. The J gene is TRBJ1-1, the V gene TRBV5-6, with D possibly TRBD1 on 6 matching bases. V shed 1 base and J shed 7 bases, with 14 bases lying between them. The CDR3 sequence is 14 residues long. The germline V gene has CDR1 SGHDT and CDR2 YYEEEE. The CDR3 DNA sequence: TGTGCCAGCAGCTTGTGGGGGCTGGAACATGAAGCTTTCTTT. Translating gives CASSLWGLEHEAFF.

This clonotype came up a few times. The gene calls are TRBV20-1 and TRBJ1-4; D gene uncertain. The CDR3 spans 15 residues. V was pared by 5 bases and J by 1 base, with 14 bases between. Germline-derived CDR1 and CDR2 are DFQATT and SNEGSKA (reference sequence). The chain's CDR3 is CSASDPRGTNEKLFF. The CDR3 DNA reads as TGCAGTGCTTCTGACCCAAGAGGAACTAATGAAAAACTGTTTTTT.

This clonotype was observed a handful of times. This chain uses TRBV4-1 with TRBJ1-1, with TRBD1 as a possible D gene (6 bases). CDR1 MGHRA and CDR2 YSYEKL come from the germline V gene. Trimming shortened V by 0 bases and J by 1 base, and 9 bases separated the two germline ends. This CDR3 comprises 15 residues. The CDR3 coding sequence is TGCGCCAGCAGCCAAGATTGGGGGCAGAACACTGAAGCTTTCTTT. Its protein is CASSQDWGQNTEAFF.

This clonotype was observed at least ten times. The V gene is TRBV20-1, the J gene TRBJ1-5, with D hard to call. Trimming shortened V by 1 base and J by 4 bases, and 2 bases separated the two germline ends. CDR3 length: 11 residues. Germline V gives CDR1 DFQATT, CDR2 SNEGSKA (reference sequence). CDR3 in amino acids: CSARGNQPQHF. In DNA, the CDR3 is TGCAGTGCTAGAGGGAATCAGCCCCAGCATTTT.

This clonotype was seen many times. The chain is built from TRBV3-1 and TRBJ2-5; D is perhaps TRBD2 (6 bases). Per germline, CDR1 LGHDT and CDR2 YNNKEL (reference sequence). The CDR3 spans 14 residues. V shed 4 bases and J shed 7 bases, with 16 bases lying between them. The CDR3 reads CASSPGTDGRTQYF. CDR3 DNA sequence: TGTGCCAGCAGCCCCGGGACTGACGGGAGGACCCAGTACTTC.